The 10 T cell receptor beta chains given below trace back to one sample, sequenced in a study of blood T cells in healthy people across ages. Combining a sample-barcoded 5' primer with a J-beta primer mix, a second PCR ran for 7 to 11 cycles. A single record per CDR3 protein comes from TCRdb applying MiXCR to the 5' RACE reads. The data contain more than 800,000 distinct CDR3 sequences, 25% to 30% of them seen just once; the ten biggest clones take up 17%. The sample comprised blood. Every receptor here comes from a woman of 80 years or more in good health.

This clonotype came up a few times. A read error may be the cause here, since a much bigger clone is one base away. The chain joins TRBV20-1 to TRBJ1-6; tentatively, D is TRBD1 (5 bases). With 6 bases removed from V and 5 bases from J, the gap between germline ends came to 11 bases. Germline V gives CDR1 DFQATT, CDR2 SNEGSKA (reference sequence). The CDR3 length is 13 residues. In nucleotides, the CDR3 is TGCAGTGCCCCGGACACCCATAATTCACCCCTCCACTTT. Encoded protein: CSAPDTHNSPLHF.

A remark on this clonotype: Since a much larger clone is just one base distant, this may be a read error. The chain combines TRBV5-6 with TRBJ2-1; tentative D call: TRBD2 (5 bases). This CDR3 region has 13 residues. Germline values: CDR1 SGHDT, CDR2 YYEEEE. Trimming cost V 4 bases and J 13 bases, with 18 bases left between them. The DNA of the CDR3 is TGTGCCAGCAGCCCGGAGAGGGAAGAGACCCAGTTCTTC. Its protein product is CASSPEREETQFF.

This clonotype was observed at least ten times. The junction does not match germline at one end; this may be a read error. The CDR3 spells CASSSRTGSNYGYTF. CDR3 nucleotides: TGTGCCAGCAGCTCGCGGACAGGGTCTAACTACGGCTACACCTTC. The chain couples TRBV7-2 to TRBJ1-2, with TRBD1 matching over 8 bases. There are 15 residues in the CDR3. In germline, CDR1 is SGHTA, CDR2 FQGNSA.

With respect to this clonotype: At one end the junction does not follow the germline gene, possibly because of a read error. CDR3 residues: CASSQGADYDYTF. The CDR3 nucleotides are TGTGCCAGCAGTCAGGGAGCCGACTATGACTACACCTTC. This chain uses TRBV12-3 or TRBV12-4 with TRBJ1-2; D may be TRBD1 (5 bases). The CDR3 covers 13 residues.

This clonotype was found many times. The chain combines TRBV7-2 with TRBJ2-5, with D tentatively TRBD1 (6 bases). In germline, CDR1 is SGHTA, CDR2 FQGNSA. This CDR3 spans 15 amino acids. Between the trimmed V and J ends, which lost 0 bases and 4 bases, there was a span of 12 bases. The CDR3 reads CASSLAHRALETQYF. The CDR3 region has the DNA TGTGCCAGCAGCTTAGCGCACAGGGCTTTAGAGACCCAGTACTTC.

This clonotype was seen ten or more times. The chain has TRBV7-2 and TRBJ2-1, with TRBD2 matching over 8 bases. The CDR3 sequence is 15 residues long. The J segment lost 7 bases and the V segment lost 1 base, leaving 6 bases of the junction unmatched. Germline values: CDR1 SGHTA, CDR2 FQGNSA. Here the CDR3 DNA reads TGTGCCAGCAGCTTAGTTGCGGGGGGTAGGAATGAGCAGTTCTTC. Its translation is CASSLVAGGRNEQFF.

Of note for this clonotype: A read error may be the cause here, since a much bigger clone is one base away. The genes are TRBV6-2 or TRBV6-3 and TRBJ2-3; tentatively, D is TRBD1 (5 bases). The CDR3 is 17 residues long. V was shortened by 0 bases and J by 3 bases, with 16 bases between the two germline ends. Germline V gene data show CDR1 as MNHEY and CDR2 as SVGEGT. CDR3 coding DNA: TGTGCCAGCAGTTACTCGACGGTTGGGGCCGGAACAGATACGCAGTATTTT. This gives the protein CASSYSTVGAGTDTQYF.

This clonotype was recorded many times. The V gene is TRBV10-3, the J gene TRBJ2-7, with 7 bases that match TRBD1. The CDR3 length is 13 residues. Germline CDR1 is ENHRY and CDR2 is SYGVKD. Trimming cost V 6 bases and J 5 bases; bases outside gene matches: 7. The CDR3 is CAISRGQSDEQYF. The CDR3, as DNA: TGTGCCATCAGCCGGGGACAGTCTGACGAGCAGTACTTC.

The CDR3 nucleotides read TGTGCCAGCACCTCGATGTTGGGACAGGGGGACACCGGGGAGCTGTTTTTT. It is translated as CASTSMLGQGDTGELFF. V gene TRBV6-2 or TRBV6-3 combines with J gene TRBJ2-2; TRBD1 aligns across 11 bases. The trim removed 7 bases at V and 3 bases at J, leaving 10 bases unmatched. Per the germline V gene, CDR1 is MNHEY and CDR2 is SVGEGT. CDR3 length equals 17 residues.

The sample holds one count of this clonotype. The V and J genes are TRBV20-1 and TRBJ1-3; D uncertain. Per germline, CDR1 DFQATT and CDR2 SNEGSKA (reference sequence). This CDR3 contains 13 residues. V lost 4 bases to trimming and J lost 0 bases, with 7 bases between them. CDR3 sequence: CSAILDSGNTIYF. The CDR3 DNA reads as TGCAGTGCTATCCTAGACTCTGGAAACACCATATATTTT.